One T cell receptor (beta chain) is described in this entry. Its antigen is unknown. At collection, donors were nominally healthy, but unrecorded immune exposures were probable. This sample is part of a study of cytomegalovirus exposure and HLA in healthy donors. Study-wide findings and caveats: As a later analysis showed, a missense DCLRE1C variant was linked to trimming of TCR beta V- and J-genes.

Primers for the PCR totalled 60 Vbeta and 13 Jbeta. Generated by immunoSEQ multiplex PCR, the TCRdb table keeps only in-frame clones and is missing some. The sample has 200,000 to 250,000 clones; approximately 84% are singletons. The sequence was collected from a woman in her thirties or forties in good health and CMV-seronegative. Sequencing input: PBMCs.

In nucleotides, the CDR3 is TGTGCCAGCAGTGAGGAAGCTGGACTGAATCAGCCCCAGCATTTT. This encodes CASSEEAGLNQPQHF. The chain joins TRBV6-4 to TRBJ1-5, with D uncertain. Trimming cost V 3 bases and J 4 bases, with 13 bases left between them. This CDR3 is 15 amino acids long. Germline CDR1 reads MRHNA; CDR2 reads SNTAGT.